This T cell receptor beta chain derives from a study of neurological immune-mediated disorders. V gave up 0 bases and J gave up 3 bases; unmatched junction bases: 4. There are 15 residues in the CDR3. Germline CDR1 is SGHAT and CDR2 is FQNNGV. This clonotype was seen ten or more times. Via MiXCR, TCRdb re-called the 5' RACE reads, giving one row per CDR3 protein. The repertoire holds tens of thousands of distinct CDR3 sequences, with more than 3% as singletons. Sequenced: CD4+ T cells from blood. The sequence was obtained from a middle-aged woman with multiple sclerosis. The chain employs TRBV11-2 and TRBJ1-2; TRBD1 aligns across 7 bases. The CDR3 DNA reads TGTGCCAGCAGCTTAGACGGGACAGCGCACTATGGCTACACCTTC. It encodes CASSLDGTAHYGYTF.